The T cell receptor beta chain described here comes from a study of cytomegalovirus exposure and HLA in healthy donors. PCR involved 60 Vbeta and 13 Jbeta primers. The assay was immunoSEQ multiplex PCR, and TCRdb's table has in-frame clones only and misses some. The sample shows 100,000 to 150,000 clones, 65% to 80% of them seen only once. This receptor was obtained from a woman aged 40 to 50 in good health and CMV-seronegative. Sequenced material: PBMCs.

CDR3 coding DNA: TGTGCCTGGAGTTTTTCAGCCGGGGATGGCTACACCTTC. It translates to CAWSFSAGDGYTF. V and J are TRBV30 and TRBJ1-2; D gene uncertain. Trimming pared 2 bases from V and 6 bases from J, leaving 13 bases between. This CDR3 is built from 13 residues. Germline V gives CDR1 GTSNPN, CDR2 SVGIG (reference sequence).